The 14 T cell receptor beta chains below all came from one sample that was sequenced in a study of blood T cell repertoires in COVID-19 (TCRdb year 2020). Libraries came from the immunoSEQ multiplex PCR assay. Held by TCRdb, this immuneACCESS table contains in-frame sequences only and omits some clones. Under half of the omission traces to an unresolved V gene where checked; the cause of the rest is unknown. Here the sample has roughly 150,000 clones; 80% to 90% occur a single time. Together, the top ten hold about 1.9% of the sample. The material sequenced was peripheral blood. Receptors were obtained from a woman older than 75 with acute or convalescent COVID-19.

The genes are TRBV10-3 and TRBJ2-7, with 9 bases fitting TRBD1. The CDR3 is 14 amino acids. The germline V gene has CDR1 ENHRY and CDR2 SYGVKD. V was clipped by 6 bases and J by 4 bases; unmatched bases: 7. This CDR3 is CAISAGTGRYEQYF. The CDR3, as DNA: TGTGCCATCAGCGCCGGGACAGGGAGGTACGAGCAGTACTTC.

This chain's CDR3 is CASSRNRENTEAFF. The CDR3 nucleotides read TGCGCCAGCAGCCGAAACAGGGAGAACACTGAAGCTTTCTTT. V is TRBV4-1 and J is TRBJ1-1, with D possibly matching TRBD1 (6 bases). The CDR3 totals 14 residues. CDR1 is MGHRA, CDR2 YSYEKL, per germline. V lost 4 bases to trimming and J lost 1 base, with 10 bases between them.

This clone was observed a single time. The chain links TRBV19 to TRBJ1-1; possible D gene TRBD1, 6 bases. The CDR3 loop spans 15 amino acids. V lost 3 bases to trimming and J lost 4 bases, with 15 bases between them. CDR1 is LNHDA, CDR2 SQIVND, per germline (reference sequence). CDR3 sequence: CASSMQGGPGTEAFF. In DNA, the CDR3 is TGTGCCAGTAGTATGCAAGGGGGACCGGGCACTGAAGCTTTCTTT. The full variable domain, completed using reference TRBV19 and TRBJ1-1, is DGGITQSPKYLFRKEGQNVTLSCEQNLNHDAMYWYRQDPGQGLRLIYYSQIVNDFQKGDIAEGYSVSREKKESFPLTVTSAQKNPTAFYLCASSMQGGPGTEAFFGQGTRLTVV.

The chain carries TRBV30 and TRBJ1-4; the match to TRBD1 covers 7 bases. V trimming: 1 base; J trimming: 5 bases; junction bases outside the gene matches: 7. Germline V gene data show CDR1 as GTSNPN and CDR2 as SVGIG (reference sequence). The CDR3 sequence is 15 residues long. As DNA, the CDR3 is TGTGCCTGGAGTGCTCTGGGGACAGTCAATGAAAAACTGTTTTTT. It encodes CAWSALGTVNEKLFF.

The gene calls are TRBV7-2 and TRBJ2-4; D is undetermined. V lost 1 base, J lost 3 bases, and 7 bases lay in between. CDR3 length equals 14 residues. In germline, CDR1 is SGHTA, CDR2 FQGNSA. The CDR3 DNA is TGTGCCAGCAGCTTAGGAACTAACAAAAACATTCAGTACTTC. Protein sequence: CASSLGTNKNIQYF.

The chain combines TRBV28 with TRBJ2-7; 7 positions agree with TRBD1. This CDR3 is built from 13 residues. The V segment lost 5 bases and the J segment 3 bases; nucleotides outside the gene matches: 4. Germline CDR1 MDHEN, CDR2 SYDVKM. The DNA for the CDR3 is TGTGCCAGCAGTCTGGGACAGCTCTACGAGCAGTACTTC. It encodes CASSLGQLYEQYF.

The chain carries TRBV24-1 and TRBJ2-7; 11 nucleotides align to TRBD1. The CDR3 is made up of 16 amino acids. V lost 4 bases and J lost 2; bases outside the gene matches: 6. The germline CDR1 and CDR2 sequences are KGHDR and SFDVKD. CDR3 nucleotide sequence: TGTGCCACCAGTGACACCGGGACAGGGGGAACCTACGAGCAGTACTTC. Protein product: CATSDTGTGGTYEQYF.

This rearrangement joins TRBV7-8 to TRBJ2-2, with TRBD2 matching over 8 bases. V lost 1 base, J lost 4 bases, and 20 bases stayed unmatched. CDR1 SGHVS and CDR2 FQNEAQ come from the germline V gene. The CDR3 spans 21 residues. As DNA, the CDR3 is TGTGCCAGCAGCTTAGTGGTATCCCGTCGGTTTGTGGCGGGGGGCACCGGGGAGCTGTTTTTT. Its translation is CASSLVVSRRFVAGGTGELFF.

DNA for the CDR3: TGCGCCAGCAGCTTGATCGGGACAGGGTTCACAGATACGCAGTATTTT. It encodes CASSLIGTGFTDTQYF. The chain couples TRBV5-1 to TRBJ2-3; 9 bases agree with TRBD1. V dropped 1 base and J dropped 2; count of bases not matched to a gene: 5. Germline CDR1 SGHRS, CDR2 YFSETQ. The CDR3 totals 16 residues.

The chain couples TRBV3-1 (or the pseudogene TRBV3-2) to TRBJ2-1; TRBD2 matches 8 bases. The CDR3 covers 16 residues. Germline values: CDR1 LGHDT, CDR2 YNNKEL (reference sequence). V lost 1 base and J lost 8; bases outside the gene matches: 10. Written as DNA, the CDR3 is TGTGCCAGCAGCCAAGTCGCGGCGGGAGGTGGCGATGAGCAGTTCTTC. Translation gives CASSQVAAGGGDEQFF.

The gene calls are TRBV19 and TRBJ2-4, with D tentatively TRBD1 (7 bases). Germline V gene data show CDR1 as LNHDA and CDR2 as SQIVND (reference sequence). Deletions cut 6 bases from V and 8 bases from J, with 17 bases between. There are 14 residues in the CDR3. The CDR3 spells CASSNPTGEDIQYF. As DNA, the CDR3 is TGTGCCAGTAGCAACCCTACAGGGGAGGACATTCAGTACTTC.

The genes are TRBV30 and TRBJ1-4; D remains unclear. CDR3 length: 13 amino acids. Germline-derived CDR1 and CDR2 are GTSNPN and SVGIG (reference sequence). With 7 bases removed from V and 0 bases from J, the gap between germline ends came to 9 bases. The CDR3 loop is CAYWGATNEKLFF. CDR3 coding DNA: TGTGCCTACTGGGGAGCAACTAATGAAAAACTGTTTTTT.

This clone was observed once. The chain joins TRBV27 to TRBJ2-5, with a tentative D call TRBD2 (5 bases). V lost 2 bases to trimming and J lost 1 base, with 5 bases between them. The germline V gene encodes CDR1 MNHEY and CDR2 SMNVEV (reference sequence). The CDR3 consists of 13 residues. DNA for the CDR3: TGTGCCAGCAGTTTAGGACTCCAAGAGACCCAGTACTTC. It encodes CASSLGLQETQYF.

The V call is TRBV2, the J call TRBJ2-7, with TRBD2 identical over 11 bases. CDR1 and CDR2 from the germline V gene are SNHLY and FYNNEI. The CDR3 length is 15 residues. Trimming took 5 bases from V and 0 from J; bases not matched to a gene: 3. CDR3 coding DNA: TGTGCCAGCAGTAGCACTAGCGGGAGCTCCTACGAGCAGTACTTC. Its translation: CASSSTSGSSYEQYF.